The 18 T cell receptor beta chains below all came from one sample that was sequenced in a study of cytomegalovirus exposure and HLA in healthy donors. Clones were read by immunoSEQ multiplex PCR, and TCRdb kept only the in-frame ones, dropping some. In the table there are 95,000 to 150,000 clones, about nine tenths of which are singletons. The source material was PBMCs. These receptors originate from a woman younger than 30 in good health and CMV-seronegative.

The J gene is TRBJ2-7, the V gene TRBV6-1; tentative D call: TRBD2 (6 bases). CDR3 length equals 14 residues. V lost 0 bases, J lost 0 bases, and 6 bases lay in between. Per the germline V gene, CDR1 is MNHNS and CDR2 is SASEGT. The CDR3 sequence is CASSEAGGSYEQYF. The CDR3 DNA sequence: TGTGCCAGCAGTGAAGCGGGAGGCTCCTACGAGCAGTACTTC.

The chain recombines TRBV6-1 with TRBJ2-1; D perhaps matches TRBD2 (5 bases). Trimming removed 2 bases from V and 2 bases from J, with 13 bases in between. This CDR3 is built from 16 residues. The germline CDR1 and CDR2 sequences are MNHNS and SASEGT. This chain's CDR3 is CASSEMLAAAYNEQFF. CDR3 sequence (DNA): TGTGCCAGCAGTGAAATGCTAGCCGCCGCCTACAATGAGCAGTTCTTC.

This chain connects TRBV30 to TRBJ1-2, with TRBD1 matching over 7 bases. CDR3 length equals 13 residues. Germline CDR1 GTSNPN, CDR2 SVGIG (reference sequence). The trim removed 4 bases at V and 7 bases at J, leaving 9 bases unmatched. The CDR3 loop is CAWTLQGLPGYTF. The CDR3 nucleotides read TGTGCCTGGACCTTACAGGGGTTGCCTGGCTACACCTTC.

V is TRBV5-1 and J is TRBJ2-7; 7 nucleotides line up with TRBD2. There are 15 residues in the CDR3. Unmatched junction bases numbered 13, after V lost 4 bases and J lost 6 bases. CDR1 SGHRS and CDR2 YFSETQ come from the germline V gene. The CDR3 nucleotides are TGCGCCAGCAGCCCCGAGGAGCGGGACGTCACCGAGCAGTACTTC. The encoded protein is CASSPEERDVTEQYF. Combining the CDR3 with reference TRBV5-1 and TRBJ2-7 gives the whole variable domain KAGVTQTPRYLIKTRGQQVTLSCSPISGHRSVSWYQQTPGQGLQFLFEYFSETQRNKGNFPGRFSGRQFSNSRSEMNVSTLELGDSALYLCASSPEERDVTEQYFGPGTRLTVT.

The rearrangement links TRBV5-1 to TRBJ2-5; the match to TRBD2 covers 8 bases. V lost 0 bases, J lost 2 bases, and 3 bases stayed unmatched. The CDR3 runs to 15 residues. Germline assignment: CDR1 SGHRS and CDR2 YFSETQ. This CDR3 reads CASSLGLAGQETQYF. CDR3 bases: TGCGCCAGCAGCTTGGGGCTAGCGGGTCAAGAGACCCAGTACTTC.

The V and J genes are TRBV13 and TRBJ1-1; 7 bases are shared with TRBD1. CDR1 is PRHDT and CDR2 is FYEKMQ in the germline V gene (reference sequence). The length of the CDR3 is 14 residues. The ends lost 5 bases at V and 0 bases at J; junction bases unmatched: 3. DNA for the CDR3: TGTGCCAGCAGCAGGGGACAGATGAACACTGAAGCTTTCTTT. Translated: CASSRGQMNTEAFF. The complete variable domain, with remaining parts taken from reference TRBV13 and TRBJ1-1, reads AAGVIQSPRHLIKEKRETATLKCYPIPRHDTVYWYQQGPGQDPQFLISFYEKMQSDKGSIPDRFSAQQFSDYHSELNMSSLELGDSALYFCASSRGQMNTEAFFGQGTRLTVV.

The chain uses TRBV11-1 and TRBJ2-1; 7 nucleotides align to TRBD1. Germline values: CDR1 SGHAT, CDR2 FQDESV (reference sequence). Trimming removed 3 bases from V and 3 bases from J; junction bases left unmatched: 5. This CDR3 has 15 residues. In DNA, the CDR3 is TGTGCCAGCAGCTTGGGTCAGGGGGACTACAATGAGCAGTTCTTC. Its protein product is CASSLGQGDYNEQFF. The complete variable domain, with remaining parts taken from reference TRBV11-1 and TRBJ2-1, reads EAEVAQSPRYKITEKSQAVAFWCDPISGHATLYWYRQILGQGPELLVQFQDESVVDDSQLPKDRFSAERLKGVDSTLKIQPAELGDSAMYLCASSLGQGDYNEQFFGPGTRLTVL.

A single count supports this clone. The chain is built from TRBV27 and TRBJ2-1; a possible D gene is TRBD2 (5 bases). The V end lost 4 bases, the J end lost 3 bases, and 13 bases lay between the germline ends. The CDR3 loop spans 15 amino acids. Per germline, CDR1 MNHEY and CDR2 SMNVEV (reference sequence). The CDR3 nucleotides are TGTGCCAGCAGTTCTGAGCGGCGCGGCTACAATGAGCAGTTCTTC. Translated: CASSSERRGYNEQFF.

This clone was picked up a small number of times. The chain recombines TRBV9 with TRBJ2-1; no clear D gene. The CDR3 has 14 residues. With 0 bases removed from V and 5 bases from J, the gap between germline ends came to 9 bases. Looked up from germline, CDR1 is SGDLS and CDR2 is YYNGEE. The CDR3 sequence: CASSVAPSDNEQFF. DNA of the CDR3: TGTGCCAGCAGCGTAGCTCCCAGCGACAATGAGCAGTTCTTC.

This clone has only one observation. The J gene is TRBJ1-2, the V gene TRBV30; 8 nucleotides line up with TRBD1. Germline V CDR1 and CDR2: GTSNPN, SVGIG (reference sequence). There are 15 residues in the CDR3. The J segment lost 3 bases and the V segment lost 5 bases, leaving 11 bases of the junction unmatched. CDR3 amino acids: CAWEAQPGQDYGYTF. CDR3 bases: TGTGCCTGGGAGGCCCAACCGGGACAGGACTATGGCTACACCTTC.

The gene calls are TRBV6-1 and TRBJ2-3, with TRBD2 matching 15 bases. Germline trimming cut 3 bases from V and 0 bases from J; bases unmatched to any gene: 4. Germline-derived CDR1 and CDR2 are MNHNS and SASEGT. CDR3 length equals 18 residues. CDR3: CASSEGLAGGLSTDTQYF. The CDR3 nucleotides read TGTGCCAGCAGTGAGGGACTAGCGGGAGGACTAAGCACAGATACGCAGTATTTT.

The V and J genes are TRBV13 and TRBJ2-1; 10 bases are shared with TRBD2. There are 16 residues in the CDR3. V gave up 5 bases and J gave up 7 bases; unmatched junction bases: 11. The V gene's germline CDR1 is PRHDT and CDR2 FYEKMQ (reference sequence). The CDR3 loop is CASSHGQVAGGNEQFF. DNA of the CDR3: TGTGCCAGCAGCCACGGGCAAGTAGCGGGGGGAAATGAGCAGTTCTTC. Full variable domain (rest looked up from reference TRBV13 and TRBJ2-1): AAGVIQSPRHLIKEKRETATLKCYPIPRHDTVYWYQQGPGQDPQFLISFYEKMQSDKGSIPDRFSAQQFSDYHSELNMSSLELGDSALYFCASSHGQVAGGNEQFFGPGTRLTVL.

CDR3: CASSLAGGGQETQYF. CDR3 bases: TGCGCCAGCAGCTTGGCCGGAGGCGGCCAAGAGACCCAGTACTTC. The V call is TRBV5-1, the J call TRBJ2-5; D is possibly TRBD2 (5 bases). The CDR3 totals 15 residues. The V and J ends lost 0 bases and 1 base respectively, with 10 bases between them. Germline V gene data show CDR1 as SGHRS and CDR2 as YFSETQ.

The chain has TRBV6-1 and TRBJ2-7; 11 bases match TRBD2. With V trimmed by 6 bases and J by 4 bases, 8 bases remained unmatched. In germline, CDR1 is MNHNS, CDR2 SASEGT. The CDR3 totals 15 residues. The CDR3: CASSDPTSGMYEQYF. In DNA, the CDR3 is TGTGCCAGCAGCGATCCGACTAGCGGGATGTACGAGCAGTACTTC.

This chain uses TRBV4-1 with TRBJ2-5, with D uncertain. The CDR3 consists of 16 residues. Germline CDR1 reads MGHRA; CDR2 reads YSYEKL. V lost 7 bases, J lost 2 bases, and 20 bases lay in between. CDR3 nucleotides: TGCGCCAGCATCCCCCAGGCGTGGTTTTTTCAAGAGACCCAGTACTTC. Translated: CASIPQAWFFQETQYF.

This chain links TRBV25-1 with TRBJ2-2; a weak D match, TRBD1 (5 bases). The CDR3 length is 15 residues. Germline CDR1 is MGHDK and CDR2 is SYGVNS. The V end was cut by 1 base, the J end by 3 bases, with 9 bases between. This CDR3 reads CASSESGRDTGELFF. The CDR3 bases are TGTGCCAGCAGTGAATCGGGCAGGGACACCGGGGAGCTGTTTTTT.

The chain uses TRBV19 and TRBJ2-1, with 11 bases lining up with TRBD2. The germline V gene encodes CDR1 LNHDA and CDR2 SQIVND (reference sequence). Trimming removed 4 bases from V and 3 bases from J; junction bases left unmatched: 5. The CDR3 loop spans 16 amino acids. CDR3 amino acids: CASSTTGLAVYNEQFF. The CDR3 DNA reads TGTGCCAGTAGTACCACGGGACTAGCGGTCTACAATGAGCAGTTCTTC.

The chain has TRBV5-1 and TRBJ2-3; 7 nucleotides line up with TRBD2. There are 13 residues in the CDR3. Trimming at V came to 8 bases and at J to 5 bases, leaving 8 bases not matched to a gene. Germline V gene sequence: CDR1 SGHRS, CDR2 YFSETQ. The CDR3 sequence is CASRTRPRDTQYF. As DNA, the CDR3 is TGCGCCAGTAGGACTAGGCCGAGAGATACGCAGTATTTT.